Listed here are 12 T cell receptor beta chains from one sample, sequenced in a study of response to subunit inactivated influenza vaccine. TCRdb processed the RT-PCR reads anew with MiXCR; each CDR3 protein has one entry. The repertoire includes over 650,000 distinct CDR3 sequences, 15% to 20% of them detected once, and 11% sits in the top ten. Material: PBMCs from blood, obtained approximately 5 days after vaccination. The origin of the receptors is a man aged 50 or older who received an inactivated influenza vaccine.

The chain has TRBV7-8 and TRBJ2-1; 12 bases are shared with TRBD2. Germline trimming cut 3 bases from V and 6 bases from J; bases unmatched to any gene: 9. Germline lookup yields CDR1 SGHVS and CDR2 FQNEAQ. This CDR3 region has 17 residues. CDR3 amino acids: CASSFELAGGTGNEQFF. The CDR3 bases are TGTGCCAGCAGCTTCGAACTAGCGGGAGGAACAGGCAATGAGCAGTTCTTC.

This clonotype was found a few times. The chain joins TRBV10-3 to TRBJ2-3; 8 positions match TRBD1. Trimming at V came to 3 bases and at J to 3 bases, leaving 5 bases not matched to a gene. CDR3 length: 15 residues. Per the germline V gene, CDR1 is ENHRY and CDR2 is SYGVKD. This chain's CDR3 is CAISEGDRKTDTQYF. CDR3 nucleotide sequence: TGTGCCATCAGTGAAGGGGACAGGAAGACAGATACGCAGTATTTT.

In its sample, this clonotype was seen a few times. The chain recombines TRBV9 with TRBJ2-3; TRBD2 is a possible D gene (6 bases). CDR1 and CDR2 from the germline V gene are SGDLS and YYNGEE. This CDR3 is 16 amino acids long. The V end was cut by 0 bases, the J end by 0 bases, with 11 bases between. The CDR3 sequence: CASSVGWRGSTDTQYF. The CDR3 bases are TGTGCCAGCAGCGTAGGTTGGCGGGGTAGCACAGATACGCAGTATTTT.

The J gene is TRBJ2-7, the V gene TRBV7-6; tentative D call: TRBD1 (6 bases). Germline V gene lookup returns CDR1 SGHVS and CDR2 FNYEAQ. The CDR3 covers 13 residues. Trimming shortened V by 5 bases and J by 6 bases, and 14 bases separated the two germline ends. CDR3 protein: CASSVPGHGEQYF. CDR3 bases: TGTGCCAGCAGCGTCCCGGGACACGGCGAGCAGTACTTC.

The V call is TRBV6-5, the J call TRBJ2-2, with D possibly being TRBD1 (6 bases). Trimming stripped 0 bases from V and 0 bases from J, with 17 bases between. The V gene's germline CDR1 is MNHEY and CDR2 SVGAGI. This CDR3 region has 19 residues. The CDR3 DNA sequence: TGTGCCAGCAGTTACTCGTTCTCGACAGGCAGCGCGAACACCGGGGAGCTGTTTTTT. Translation gives CASSYSFSTGSANTGELFF.

This clonotype was picked up a small number of times. The chain has TRBV10-2 and TRBJ2-1; 11 nucleotides line up with TRBD2. Looked up from germline, CDR1 is WSHSY and CDR2 is SAAADI. CDR3 length: 15 residues. J gave up 8 bases and V 0 bases, and 3 bases lay outside the gene matches. CDR3 bases: TGCGCCAGCAGTGAGTCTAGCGGGGGGGCCTATGAGCAGTTCTTC. It yields the protein CASSESSGGAYEQFF.

This chain connects TRBV5-1 to TRBJ2-5; unclear D gene. The CDR3 spans 11 residues. Per the germline V gene, CDR1 is SGHRS and CDR2 is YFSETQ. V was cut by 4 bases and J by 4 bases, with 5 bases left in between. The CDR3 loop is CASSNSETQYF. In nucleotides, the CDR3 is TGCGCCAGCAGCAACTCAGAGACCCAGTACTTC. Looking up the rest from reference TRBV5-1 and TRBJ2-5 gives the full variable domain: KAGVTQTPRYLIKTRGQQVTLSCSPISGHRSVSWYQQTPGQGLQFLFEYFSETQRNKGNFPGRFSGRQFSNSRSEMNVSTLELGDSALYLCASSNSETQYFGPGTRLLVL.

This sequence joins TRBV5-5 and TRBJ1-5; D is unresolved. The V end was cut by 2 bases, the J end by 4 bases, with 13 bases between. There are 15 residues in the CDR3. From germline, CDR1 is SGHKS and CDR2 YYEKEE (reference sequence). Here the CDR3 reads CASSFLPIGNQPQHF. CDR3 bases: TGTGCCAGCAGCTTTTTGCCGATTGGAAATCAGCCCCAGCATTTT.

The gene calls are TRBV2 and TRBJ2-5, with TRBD1 matching over 8 bases. V lost 2 bases and J lost 6; bases outside the gene matches: 2. CDR3 length equals 13 residues. Germline V CDR1 and CDR2: SNHLY, FYNNEI. The DNA of the CDR3 is TGTGCCAGCAGTGAACCAGGGGGCCAGACCCAGTACTTC. It yields the protein CASSEPGGQTQYF.

This clonotype was observed at least ten times. V and J are TRBV20-1 and TRBJ2-7; the D gene could be TRBD1 or TRBD2 (6 bases each). In germline, CDR1 is DFQATT, CDR2 SNEGSKA (reference sequence). Trimming took 6 bases from V and 3 from J, leaving 18 bases between them. The CDR3 loop spans 14 amino acids. The CDR3 region has the DNA TGCAGTGCCCAAAAAGTCGGGGGCCGCTACGAGCAGTACTTC. Protein product: CSAQKVGGRYEQYF.

This clonotype was seen only a few times. The chain combines TRBV11-2 with TRBJ1-3, with D unclear. Germline lookup yields CDR1 SGHAT and CDR2 FQNNGV. Trimming removed 3 bases at V and 0 bases at J, with 12 bases between. The CDR3 covers 16 residues. The CDR3 DNA sequence: TGTGCCAGCAGCTTGGGTGCCGCTAACTCTGGAAACACCATATATTTT. It is translated as CASSLGAANSGNTIYF.

The sample holds a few counts of this clonotype. The chain carries TRBV6-2 or TRBV6-3 and TRBJ2-5, with D hard to call. Between the trimmed V and J ends, which lost 2 bases and 5 bases, there was a span of 12 bases. Germline assignment: CDR1 MNHEY and CDR2 SVGEGT. The CDR3 consists of 14 residues. The CDR3, as DNA: TGTGCCAGCAGTTACCCCTGGCTAGGTGAGACCCAGTACTTC. Protein product: CASSYPWLGETQYF.